This T cell receptor (beta chain) is drawn from a study of PD-1 blockade in classical Hodgkin lymphoma. Overall study findings and caveats: Initiation of nivolumab under 1 year after ASCT led to exclusion of patients. Undefined causes, possibly disease activity or prior therapy, underlie the repertoire differences.

On this clone itself: Its target is unknown. The junction does not match germline at one end; this may be a read error.

Regarding time point: cycle 4 day 1 (C4D1), after less than seven weeks of nivolumab. Relapse was seen in all patients after autologous stem cell transplantation, and brentuximab vedotin exposure was variable. Profiling relied on immunoSEQ multiplex PCR, and the TCRdb table lists in-frame clones only, not all of them. The sample carries 46,000 or so clones, 78% recorded once. The clonotype originates from a human donor with classical Hodgkin lymphoma. Sequencing was performed on peripheral blood mononuclear cells (PBMCs), taken before the fourth cycle of nivolumab.

The CDR3 sequence: CASSFLRDPPQSF. The CDR3 nucleotides read TGTGCCAGCAGCTTTCTAAGGGACCCCCCACAATCCTTT. V usage is TRBV11-1 and J usage is TRBJ1-1; possible D gene TRBD1, 5 bases. Germline V gives CDR1 SGHAT, CDR2 FQDESV (reference sequence). The CDR3 length is 13 residues. The whole variable domain, remainder taken from reference TRBV11-1 and TRBJ1-1, is EAEVAQSPRYKITEKSQAVAFWCDPISGHATLYWYRQILGQGPELLVQFQDESVVDDSQLPKDRFSAERLKGVDSTLKIQPAELGDSAMYLCASSFLRDPPQSFGQGTRLTVV.